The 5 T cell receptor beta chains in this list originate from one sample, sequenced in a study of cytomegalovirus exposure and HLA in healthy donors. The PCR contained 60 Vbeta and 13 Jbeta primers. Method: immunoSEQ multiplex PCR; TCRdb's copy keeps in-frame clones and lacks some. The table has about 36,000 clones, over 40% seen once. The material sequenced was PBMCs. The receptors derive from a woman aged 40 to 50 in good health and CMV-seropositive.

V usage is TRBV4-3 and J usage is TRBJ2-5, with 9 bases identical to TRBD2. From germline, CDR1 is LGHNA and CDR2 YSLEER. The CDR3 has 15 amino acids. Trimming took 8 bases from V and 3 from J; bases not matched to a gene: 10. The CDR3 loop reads CASSYQRGAEETQYF. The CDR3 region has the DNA TGCGCCAGCTCGTATCAGCGGGGGGCCGAAGAGACCCAGTACTTC.

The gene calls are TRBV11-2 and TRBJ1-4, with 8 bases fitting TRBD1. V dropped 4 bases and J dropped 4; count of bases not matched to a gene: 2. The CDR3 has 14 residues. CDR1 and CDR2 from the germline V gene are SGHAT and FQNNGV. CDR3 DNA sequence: TGTGCCAGCAGCTCCACAGGGGGTAATGAAAAACTGTTTTTT. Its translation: CASSSTGGNEKLFF.

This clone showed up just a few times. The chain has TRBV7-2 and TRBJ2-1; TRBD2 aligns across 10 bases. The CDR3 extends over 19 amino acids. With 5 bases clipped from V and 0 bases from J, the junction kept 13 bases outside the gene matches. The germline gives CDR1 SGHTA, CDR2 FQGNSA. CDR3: CASSKKGSGGWSSYNEQFF. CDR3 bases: TGTGCCAGCAGCAAGAAGGGTAGCGGGGGGTGGAGCTCCTACAATGAGCAGTTCTTC.

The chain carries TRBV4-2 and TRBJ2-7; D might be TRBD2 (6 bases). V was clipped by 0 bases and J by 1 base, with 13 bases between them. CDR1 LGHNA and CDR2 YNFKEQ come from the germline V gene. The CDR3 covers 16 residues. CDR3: CASSQDPRGYSYEQYF. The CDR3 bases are TGTGCCAGCAGCCAAGACCCACGGGGGTATTCCTACGAGCAGTACTTC.

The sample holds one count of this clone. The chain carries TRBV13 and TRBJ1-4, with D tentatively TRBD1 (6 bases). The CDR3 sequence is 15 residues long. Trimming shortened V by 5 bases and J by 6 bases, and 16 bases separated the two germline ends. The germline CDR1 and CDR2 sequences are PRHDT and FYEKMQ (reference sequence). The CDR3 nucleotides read TGTGCCAGCAGCGCACAGGGCGGCCTATATGAAAAACTGTTTTTT. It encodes CASSAQGGLYEKLFF.